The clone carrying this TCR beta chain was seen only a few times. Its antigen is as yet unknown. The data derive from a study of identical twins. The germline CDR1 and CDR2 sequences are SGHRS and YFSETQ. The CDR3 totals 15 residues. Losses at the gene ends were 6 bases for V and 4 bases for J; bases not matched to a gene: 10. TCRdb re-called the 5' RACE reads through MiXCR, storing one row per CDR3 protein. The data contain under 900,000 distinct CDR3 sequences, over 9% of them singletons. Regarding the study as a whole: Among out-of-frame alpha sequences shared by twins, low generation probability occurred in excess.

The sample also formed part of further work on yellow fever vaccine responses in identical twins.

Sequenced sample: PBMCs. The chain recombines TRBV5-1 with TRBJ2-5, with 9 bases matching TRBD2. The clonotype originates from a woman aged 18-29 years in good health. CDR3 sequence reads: CASTPSGAGGETQYF. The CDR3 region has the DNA TGCGCCAGCACCCCGTCGGGAGCGGGAGGAGAGACCCAGTACTTC.